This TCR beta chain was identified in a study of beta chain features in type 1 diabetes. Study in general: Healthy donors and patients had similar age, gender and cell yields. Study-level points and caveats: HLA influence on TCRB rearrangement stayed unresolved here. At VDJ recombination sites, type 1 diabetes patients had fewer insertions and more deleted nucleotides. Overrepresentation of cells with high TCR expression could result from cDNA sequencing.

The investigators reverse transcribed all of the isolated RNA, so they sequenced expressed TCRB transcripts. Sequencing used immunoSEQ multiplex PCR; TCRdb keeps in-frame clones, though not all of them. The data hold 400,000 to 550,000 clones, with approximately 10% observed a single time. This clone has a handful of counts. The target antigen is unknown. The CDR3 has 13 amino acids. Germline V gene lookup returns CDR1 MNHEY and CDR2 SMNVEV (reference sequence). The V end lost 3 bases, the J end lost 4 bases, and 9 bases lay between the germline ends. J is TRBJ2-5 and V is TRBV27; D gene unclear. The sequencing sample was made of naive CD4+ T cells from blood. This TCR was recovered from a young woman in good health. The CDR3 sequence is CASSFGWGETQYF. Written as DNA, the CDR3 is TGTGCCAGCAGTTTCGGCTGGGGAGAGACCCAGTACTTC.